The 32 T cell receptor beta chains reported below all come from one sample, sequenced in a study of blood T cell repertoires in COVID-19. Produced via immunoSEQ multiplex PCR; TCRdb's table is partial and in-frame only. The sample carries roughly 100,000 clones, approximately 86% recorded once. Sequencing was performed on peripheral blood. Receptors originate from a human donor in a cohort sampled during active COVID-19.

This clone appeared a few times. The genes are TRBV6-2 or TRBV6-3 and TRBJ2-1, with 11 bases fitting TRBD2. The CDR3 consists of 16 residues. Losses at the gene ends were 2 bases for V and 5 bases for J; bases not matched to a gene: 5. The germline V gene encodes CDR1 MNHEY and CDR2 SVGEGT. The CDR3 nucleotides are TGTGCCAGCAGTTACCCTACTAGCGGGAGCGACAATGAGCAGTTCTTC. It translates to CASSYPTSGSDNEQFF.

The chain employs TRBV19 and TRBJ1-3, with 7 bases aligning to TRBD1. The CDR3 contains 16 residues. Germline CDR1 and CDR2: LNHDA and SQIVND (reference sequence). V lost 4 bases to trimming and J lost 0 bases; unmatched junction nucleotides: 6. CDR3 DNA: TGTGCCAGTAGTACCGGACAGGCCCGCTCTGGAAACACCATATATTTT. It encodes CASSTGQARSGNTIYF.

The DNA of the CDR3 is TGTGCCAGCTCATCACAGGGGGCGGCCGGGGAGCTGTTTTTT. Translated: CASSSQGAAGELFF. This chain joins TRBV18 and TRBJ2-2, with 9 bases that match TRBD1. J was trimmed by 6 bases and V by 5 bases; bases with no gene match: 4. The CDR3 length is 14 residues. Germline CDR1 and CDR2: KGHSH and LQKENI.

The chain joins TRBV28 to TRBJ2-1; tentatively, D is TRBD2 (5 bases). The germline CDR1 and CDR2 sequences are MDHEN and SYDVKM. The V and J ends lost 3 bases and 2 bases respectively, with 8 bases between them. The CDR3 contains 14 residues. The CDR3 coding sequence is TGTGCCAGCAGTTTGGAGGCAACCTACAATGAGCAGTTCTTC. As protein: CASSLEATYNEQFF.

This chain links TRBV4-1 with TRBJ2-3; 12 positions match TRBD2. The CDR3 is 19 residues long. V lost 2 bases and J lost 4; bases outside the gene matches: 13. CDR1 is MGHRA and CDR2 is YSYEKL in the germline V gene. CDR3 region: CASSQRTSGVAPPADTQYF. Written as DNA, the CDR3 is TGCGCCAGCAGCCAACGGACTAGCGGGGTAGCCCCTCCCGCAGATACGCAGTATTTT.

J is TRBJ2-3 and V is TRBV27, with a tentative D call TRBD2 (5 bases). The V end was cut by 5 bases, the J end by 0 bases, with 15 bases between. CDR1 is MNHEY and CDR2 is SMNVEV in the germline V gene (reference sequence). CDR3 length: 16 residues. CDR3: CASSQRRGSSTDTQYF. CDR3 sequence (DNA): TGTGCCAGCAGTCAACGGCGCGGGTCTAGCACAGATACGCAGTATTTT.

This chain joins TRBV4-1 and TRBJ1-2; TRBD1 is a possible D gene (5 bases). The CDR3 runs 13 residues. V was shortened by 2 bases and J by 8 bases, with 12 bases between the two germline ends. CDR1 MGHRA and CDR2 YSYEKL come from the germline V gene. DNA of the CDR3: TGCGCCAGCAGCCAACCCGTACGGGGGGGCTACACCTTC. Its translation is CASSQPVRGGYTF.

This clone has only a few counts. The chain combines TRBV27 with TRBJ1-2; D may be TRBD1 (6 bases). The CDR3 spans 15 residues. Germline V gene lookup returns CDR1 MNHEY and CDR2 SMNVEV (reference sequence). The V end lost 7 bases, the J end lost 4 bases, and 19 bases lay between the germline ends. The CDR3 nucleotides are TGTGCCAGCACCACGTTCCAGACAGGAATCTATGGCTACACCTTC. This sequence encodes CASTTFQTGIYGYTF.

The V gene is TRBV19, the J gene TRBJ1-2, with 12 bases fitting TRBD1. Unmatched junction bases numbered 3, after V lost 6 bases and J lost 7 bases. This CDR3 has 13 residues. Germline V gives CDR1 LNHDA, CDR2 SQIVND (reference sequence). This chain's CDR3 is CASRRDRGLGYTF. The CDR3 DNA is TGTGCCAGTAGGCGGGACAGGGGGCTTGGCTACACCTTC.

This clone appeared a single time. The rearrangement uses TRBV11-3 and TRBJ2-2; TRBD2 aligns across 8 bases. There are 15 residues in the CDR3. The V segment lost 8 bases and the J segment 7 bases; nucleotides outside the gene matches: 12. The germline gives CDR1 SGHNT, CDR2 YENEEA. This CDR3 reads CASSLRGGDGGELFF. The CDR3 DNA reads TGTGCCAGCTCCCTTCGGGGGGGCGACGGCGGGGAGCTGTTTTTT.

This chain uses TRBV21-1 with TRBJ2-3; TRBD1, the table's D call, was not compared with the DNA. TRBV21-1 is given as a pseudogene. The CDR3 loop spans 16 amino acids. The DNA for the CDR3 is TGTGCCAGCAGCAACCCTCCTGGACAGAACACAGATACGCAGTATTTT. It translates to CASSNPPGQNTDTQYF.

The CDR3, as DNA: TGTGCCAGCACCAATTACAGGGGTCAGAACATTCAGTACTTC. Translation gives CASTNYRGQNIQYF. This sequence joins TRBV28 and TRBJ2-4, with TRBD1 matching 7 bases. Looked up from germline, CDR1 is MDHEN and CDR2 is SYDVKM. V shed 7 bases, J shed 7 bases, and the junction held 10 bases outside the gene matches. CDR3 length: 14 residues.

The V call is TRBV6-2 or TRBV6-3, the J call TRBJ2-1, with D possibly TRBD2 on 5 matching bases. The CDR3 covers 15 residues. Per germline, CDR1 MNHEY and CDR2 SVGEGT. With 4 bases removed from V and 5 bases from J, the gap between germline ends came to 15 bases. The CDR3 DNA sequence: TGTGCCAGCAGTTCGCCGTGGCCCGGGGACAATGAGCAGTTCTTC. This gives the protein CASSSPWPGDNEQFF.

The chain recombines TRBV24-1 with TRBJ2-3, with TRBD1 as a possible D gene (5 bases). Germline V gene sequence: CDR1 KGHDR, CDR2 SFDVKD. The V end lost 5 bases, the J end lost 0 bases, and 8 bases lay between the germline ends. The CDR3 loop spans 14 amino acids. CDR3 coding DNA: TGTGCCACCAGTGTGGGGCCAAGCACAGATACGCAGTATTTT. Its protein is CATSVGPSTDTQYF.

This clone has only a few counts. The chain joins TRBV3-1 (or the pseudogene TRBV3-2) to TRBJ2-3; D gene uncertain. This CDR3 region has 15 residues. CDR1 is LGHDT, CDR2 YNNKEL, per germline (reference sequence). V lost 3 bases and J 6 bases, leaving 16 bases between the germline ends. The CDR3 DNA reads TGTGCCAGCAGCCAGTCCCCAGGCCAATGGGATACGCAGTATTTT. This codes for CASSQSPGQWDTQYF.

CDR3: CASSLAWHEQFF. The CDR3 DNA reads as TGTGCCAGCTCCCTAGCGTGGCATGAGCAGTTCTTC. The V gene is TRBV3-1 (or the pseudogene TRBV3-2), the J gene TRBJ2-1; D might be TRBD2 (6 bases). This CDR3 is built from 12 residues. CDR1 LGHDT and CDR2 YNNKEL come from the germline V gene (reference sequence). The V gene lost 8 bases and the J gene lost 8 bases, with 13 bases spanning the gap.

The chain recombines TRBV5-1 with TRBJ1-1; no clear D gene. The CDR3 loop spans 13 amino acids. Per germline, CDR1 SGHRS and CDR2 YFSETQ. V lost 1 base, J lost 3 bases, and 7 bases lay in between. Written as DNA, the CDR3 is TGCGCCAGCAGCTTGTGGGCCTACACTGAAGCTTTCTTT. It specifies CASSLWAYTEAFF.

CDR3: CASSFRLTGTFSPLHF. DNA of the CDR3: TGTGCCAGCAGTTTTCGGCTGACAGGGACGTTTTCACCCCTCCACTTT. The chain has TRBV28 and TRBJ1-6; 7 positions agree with TRBD1. The CDR3 runs to 16 residues. V was clipped by 3 bases and J by 9 bases; unmatched bases: 11. CDR1 MDHEN and CDR2 SYDVKM come from the germline V gene.

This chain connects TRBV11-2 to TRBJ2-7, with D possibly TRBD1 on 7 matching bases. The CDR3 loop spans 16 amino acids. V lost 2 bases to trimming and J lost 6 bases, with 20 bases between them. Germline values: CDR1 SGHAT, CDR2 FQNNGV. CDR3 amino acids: CASSLQGGGWAGEQYF. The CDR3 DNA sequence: TGTGCCAGCAGCTTACAAGGAGGGGGCTGGGCGGGCGAGCAGTACTTC.

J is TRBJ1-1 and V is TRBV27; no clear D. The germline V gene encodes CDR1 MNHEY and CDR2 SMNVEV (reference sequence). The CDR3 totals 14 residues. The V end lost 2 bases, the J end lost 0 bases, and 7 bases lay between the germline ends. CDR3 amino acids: CASSLMSLNTEAFF. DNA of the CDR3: TGTGCCAGCAGTTTAATGAGCTTGAACACTGAAGCTTTCTTT.

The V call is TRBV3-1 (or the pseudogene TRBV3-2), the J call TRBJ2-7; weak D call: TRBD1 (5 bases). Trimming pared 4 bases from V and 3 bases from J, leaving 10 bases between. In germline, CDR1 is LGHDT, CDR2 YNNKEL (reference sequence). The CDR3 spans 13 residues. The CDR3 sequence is CASSRQLFYEQYF. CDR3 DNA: TGTGCCAGCAGCCGACAGTTATTCTACGAGCAGTACTTC.

This CDR3 reads CASSIQENTEAFF. CDR3 coding DNA: TGTGCCAGCTCAATTCAGGAAAACACTGAAGCTTTCTTT. The chain joins TRBV18 to TRBJ1-1; D gene uncertain. The CDR3 totals 13 residues. The ends were cut back, 5 bases at V and 2 bases at J, with 9 bases in the middle. Germline CDR1 and CDR2: KGHSH and LQKENI.

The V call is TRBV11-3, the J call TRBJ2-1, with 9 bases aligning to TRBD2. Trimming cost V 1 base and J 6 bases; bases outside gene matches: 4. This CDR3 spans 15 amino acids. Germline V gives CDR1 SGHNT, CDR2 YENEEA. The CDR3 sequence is CASSLGISGGNEQFF. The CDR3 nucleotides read TGTGCCAGCAGCTTAGGTATTAGCGGGGGCAATGAGCAGTTCTTC.

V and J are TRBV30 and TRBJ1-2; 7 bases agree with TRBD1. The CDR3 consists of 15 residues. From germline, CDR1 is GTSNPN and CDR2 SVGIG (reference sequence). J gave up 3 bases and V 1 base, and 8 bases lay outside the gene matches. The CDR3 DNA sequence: TGTGCCTGGAGTGCTCGACAGGGCCGAGACTATGGCTACACCTTC. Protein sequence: CAWSARQGRDYGYTF.

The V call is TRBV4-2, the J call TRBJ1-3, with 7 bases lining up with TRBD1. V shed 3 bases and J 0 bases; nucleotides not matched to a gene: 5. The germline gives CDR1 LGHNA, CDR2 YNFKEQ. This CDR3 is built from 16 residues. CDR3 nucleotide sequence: TGTGCCAGCAGCCACCCAGGGGGGAGCTCTGGAAACACCATATATTTT. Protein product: CASSHPGGSSGNTIYF.

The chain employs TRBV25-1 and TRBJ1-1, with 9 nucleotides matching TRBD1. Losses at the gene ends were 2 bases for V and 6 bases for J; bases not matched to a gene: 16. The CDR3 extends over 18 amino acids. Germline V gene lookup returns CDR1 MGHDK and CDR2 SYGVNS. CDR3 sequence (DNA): TGTGCCAGCAGTGAAGTCTTAACAGGGGGCTCCCCTAGCCCTGAAGCTTTCTTT. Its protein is CASSEVLTGGSPSPEAFF.

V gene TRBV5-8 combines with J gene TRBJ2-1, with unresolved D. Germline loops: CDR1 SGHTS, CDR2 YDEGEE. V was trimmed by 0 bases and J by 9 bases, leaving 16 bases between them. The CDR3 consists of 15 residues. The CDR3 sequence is CASSLALSPGGEQFF. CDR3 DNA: TGTGCCAGCAGCTTGGCCCTCAGTCCTGGCGGTGAGCAGTTCTTC.

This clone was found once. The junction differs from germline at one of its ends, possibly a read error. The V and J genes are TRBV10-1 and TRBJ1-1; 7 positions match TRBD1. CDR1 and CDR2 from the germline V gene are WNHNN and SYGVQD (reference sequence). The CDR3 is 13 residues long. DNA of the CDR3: TGCGCCAGCGGTGACAGGGCCGGTACTGAAGCTTTCTTT. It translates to CASGDRAGTEAFF.

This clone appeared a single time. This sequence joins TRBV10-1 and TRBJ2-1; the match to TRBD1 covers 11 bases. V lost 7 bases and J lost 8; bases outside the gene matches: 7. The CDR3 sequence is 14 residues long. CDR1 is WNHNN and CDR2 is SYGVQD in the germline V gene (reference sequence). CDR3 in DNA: TGCGCCAGCACCGGGGACAGGGGGTACGATGAGCAGTTCTTC. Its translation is CASTGDRGYDEQFF.

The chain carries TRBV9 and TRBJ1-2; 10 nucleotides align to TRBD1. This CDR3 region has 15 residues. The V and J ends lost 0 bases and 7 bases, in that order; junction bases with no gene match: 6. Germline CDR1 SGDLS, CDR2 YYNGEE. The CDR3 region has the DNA TGTGCCAGCAGCGTAGAGCCGACAGGGGGCTTTGGCTACACCTTC. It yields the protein CASSVEPTGGFGYTF.

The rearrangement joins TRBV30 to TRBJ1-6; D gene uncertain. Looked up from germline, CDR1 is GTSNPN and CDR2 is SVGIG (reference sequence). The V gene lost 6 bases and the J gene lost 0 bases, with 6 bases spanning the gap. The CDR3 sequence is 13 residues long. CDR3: CACVYSYNSPLHF. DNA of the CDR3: TGTGCCTGCGTTTACTCCTATAATTCACCCCTCCACTTT.

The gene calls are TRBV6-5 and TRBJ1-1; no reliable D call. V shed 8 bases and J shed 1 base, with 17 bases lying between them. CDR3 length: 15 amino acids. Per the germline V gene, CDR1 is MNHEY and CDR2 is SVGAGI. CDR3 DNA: TGTGCCAGCGAGCCCAGCGTTGGAGAGAACACTGAAGCTTTCTTT. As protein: CASEPSVGENTEAFF.